This TCR beta chain was captured by sequencing in a study of tumor-infiltrating lymphocytes in primary liver carcinoma (dated by TCRdb to 2016 to 2017). Regarding the study in general: Hepatocellular carcinoma (four) or combined HCC and intrahepatic cholangiocarcinoma (one) was present in the five patients, who were three men and two women aged 30 to 69 years. TCRbeta repertoire sequencing covered 35 specimens from 5 patients: 25 or so tumor regions, 5 adjacent noncancerous liver tissues and 5 peripheral blood samples. Roughly 3.5 to 8 million productive TCRbeta reads were obtained per sample, and no significant difference in read depth was found between tissue types. High reproducibility was observed for the technical replicate repertoires, with mean shared-clone rates roughly 0.87 and correlation coefficients above 0.98. The five patients had tumors staged T1-T3 N0M0, with maximum diameters ranging from about 4 to 11 cm. Agilent mRNA microarray profiling was performed on the approximately 25 tumor region samples to relate TCRbeta repertoire diversity to the local molecular phenotype. The study combined TCRbeta repertoire sequencing, expression microarrays and whole-exome sequencing across five regions of each liver tumor, with adjacent normal tissue and blood.

As concerns this clonotype: No cognate antigen has been identified for it. A junction end diverges from the germline sequence, so it may reflect a read error.

From the germline V gene, CDR1 is MDHEN and CDR2 is SYDVKM. The CDR3 goes from the cysteine to the phenylalanine over 16 residues. Only the CDR3 portion is preserved as DNA: 48 bases, with reading frame beginning at the first base. What the authors observed across the whole study: The top 250 clones made up a significantly larger repertoire fraction in tumors than in blood (p = 0.039). Only the TCR beta chain was sequenced, so true repertoire diversity is likely underestimated because unpaired alpha chains were not captured. Because the samples were bulk and unsorted, CD4+ and CD8+ T cell repertoires could not be compared. With just four or five patients in the study, the authors point out that the findings should be validated in a larger study. Just about 7.5-25% of top clones turned up in all five regions of a tumor, which suggests spatial heterogeneity among tumor-infiltrating T cells. Consistent with antigen-driven expansion, pairs of tumor regions showed higher repertoire overlap (mean roughly 35%) than either tumor-adjacent pairs (around 17%) or tumor-blood pairs (roughly 14%).

TCRbeta-specific cDNA was reverse-transcribed from approximately 0.5 ug total RNA using a constant-region primer and ProtoScript II reverse transcriptase. Three nested multiplex PCR rounds, following a slightly modified ARM-PCR procedure, were used to build the TCRbeta libraries. The first two PCR rounds used multiplex TRBV1-TRBV30 forward primers with a Cbeta reverse primer, each for about 10 cycles. Sample barcodes and Illumina adapters were added in a final 25-cycle PCR using Deep VentR polymerase. Before sequencing, amplicons of 200-500 bp were gel-purified using a QIAquick gel extraction kit. TCRbeta amplicons were sequenced on an Illumina HiSeq 2500 with 250-bp paired-end reads. From the authors' description of their analysis: Quality trimming of reads was performed with Trimmomatic v0.33, and paired reads were merged with FLASH v1.2.11 so that full CDR3 sequences could be recovered. MiGEC v1.2.1b assigned V, D and J germline segments to the rearranged TCRbeta sequences. VDJtools v1.0.0 computed clonotype statistics and Shannon-Wiener diversity indices. To reduce sampling bias, subsequent analyses other than the diversity analysis used only the 250 most abundant clonotypes in each sample. The public reads were reanalyzed by TCRdb: fastp trimming at Q25, MiXCR alignment, in-frame beta chains only. Each entry merges the rows of one CDR3 protein and shows their most common DNA and genes. The V and J calls shown here were made by TCRdb, not taken from the authors' results. Recorded for this sample are roughly 100,000 distinct CDR3 sequences; around two thirds of them occurred a single time. The top ten clones comprise less than 15% of the sample.

Total RNA and DNA were co-extracted from 20-30 mg of bulk tissue with the AllPrep DNA/RNA mini kit, without cell sorting. A few patients with histopathologically diagnosed primary liver carcinoma underwent surgical resection in China between late 2015 and 2016. Chronic HBV infection was present in the patients, and the patients were treatment-naive at sampling. Five spatially separated regions were sampled per tumor: superior, inferior, left-lateral and right-lateral poles, plus the tumor centre. More than 75% viable tumor cells were found by histology in every tumor sample. Fresh tumor and adjacent tissue pieces were bisected, with one half stored in RNAlater at -80 degrees C and the other half sent for histology.

Source material: liver tumor tissue from sampling region 2. Per the publication, the cell subset or site label means: tumor region T2, inferior pole. The receptor was isolated from a woman aged 55-70 years with primary liver carcinoma and hepatitis B virus infection. The chain is encoded by TRBV28 joined to TRBJ2-3; TRBD1 matches 8 bases in the middle. The CDR3 region: CASSLWTGPSADSQYF. The DNA sequence reads TGTGCCAGCAGTTTGTGGACAGGGCCTAGCGCAGATTCGCAGTATTTT.